This T cell receptor beta chain was profiled in a study of blood T cells in healthy people across ages (dated by TCRdb to 2014 to 2015). About the study as a whole: In model experiments, roughly one uniquely barcoded TCR beta cDNA molecule per two T cells was captured by template switching. Age-related changes in TCR beta repertoire diversity were measured in the study by deep sequencing normalized with unique cDNA molecular identifiers. The donors were divided into four age groups: young (average roughly 17 years), middle-aged (roughly 42), aged (under 70) and long-lived (82). Donors of different ages were randomly distributed across sequencing lanes to avoid experimental bias. The study analyzed two additional independent replicas of 1 million unique cDNA reads from the same blood draw for two donors, one aged 18 to 29 and one aged 80 or older. Paper-wide results and their limitations: The long-lived group showed more naive CD4+ T cells, fewer expanded clones and increased TCR diversity than the aged group, suggesting age selection. The CMV infection status of donors was not known, potentially confounding age-related changes in expanded clonotypes. Observed TCR beta diversity per million T cells fell roughly linearly with age, and a significant reduction was already apparent by age approximately 40. Total diversity estimates from one million sequenced T cells were considered lower bounds and underestimates. Conclusive comparison of naive and antigen-experienced compartments was prevented by the profiling of bulk unsorted PBMCs. There was a strong correlation between observed TCR beta diversity and the percentage of naive T cells measured by flow cytometry.

Regarding this clonotype: It has no known antigen specificity. Qualities for individual bases were not recorded, and no much larger clone is one base off.

The donors were some 36 Caucasian individuals from Russia, aged roughly 6 to 100 years, who were systemically healthy. Each donor gave about 9.8 milliliters of peripheral blood, drawn into EDTA-treated Vacutainer tubes. Ficoll-Paque density-gradient centrifugation was used to isolate PBMCs, with at least 7 million obtained per sample. Total RNA, at least 6 micrograms per sample, was extracted from PBMCs with Trizol reagent. The percentages of naive CD45RAhigh/CD27high T cells were determined by flow cytometry on a PBMC aliquot from every donor. Trimming accounts for 3 bases at V and 4 bases at J, while the number of junction bases matched to no gene is 11. CDR3 length: 18 amino acids, cysteine to phenylalanine. Only CDR3 DNA remains: 54 bases, in frame from the first base. The protocol used for the library was 5' RACE. These reads were obtained on an Illumina HiSeq 2500. The second PCR ran for about 6 to 12 cycles and used a J-beta primer mix along with a sample-barcoded 5' primer. A unique molecular identifier was introduced onto each TCR beta cDNA molecule by a template-switch 5' adaptor carrying 12 random nucleotides. Each sample yielded at least 2.5 million CDR3-containing paired-end reads. First-strand cDNA was synthesized from all RNA with the Mint cDNA synthesis kit, primed by a TRBC-specific oligonucleotide. All cDNA was treated with uracil-DNA glycosylase and then went through a first 18-cycle PCR with the universal primers M1SS and BC2_uni_R. In the paper's pipeline: For normalization, 1 million high-quality reads were randomly selected from each sample, with every read carrying a distinct molecular identifier. Reads sharing molecular identifiers were discarded rather than binned into consensus sequences. MiTCR, with a Q25 quality threshold and the strictest error-elimination algorithm, was used for CDR3 identification, clonotype clustering and error correction. A nonparametric unseen species model with Euler transformation was used to estimate a lower bound on total TCR beta diversity. TCRdb handled the public reads itself, with Q25 trimming in fastp and clone calling in MiXCR, and kept productive beta chains. Identical CDR3 proteins give one entry, which carries the most common genes and DNA. For this entry, the V and J calls and clone size follow TCRdb and not the study's own pipeline. The sample data list 1.5 million to 2 million distinct CDR3 sequences, and just under 50% of these were observed just once. Of the sample, approximately 2.1% falls within the top ten clones.

Recombination joined TRBV12-3 or TRBV12-4 with TRBJ2-1, and TRBD2 matches 11 of the central bases. The receptor comes from a woman aged 40 to 50 in good health. Material: blood. The DNA sequence is as follows: TGTGCCAGCAGTTTTAGGCTAGCGGGGGGCGGGAGGTACAATGAGCAGTTCTTC. This is translated as CASSFRLAGGGRYNEQFF.